A single sample gave rise to the 25 T cell receptor beta chains below, sequenced in a study of blood T cells in healthy people across ages (dated by TCRdb to between 2014 and 2017). Library method: 5' RACE. Sequencing relied on an Illumina HiSeq 2500. The second PCR ran for about 6 to 11 cycles and used a J-beta primer mix along with a sample-barcoded 5' primer. TCRdb redid the processing of the public reads, applying fastp at Q25 and MiXCR, and retained in-frame beta chains. Merged by CDR3 protein, the rows form single entries marked with the most common genes and DNA. The sample data list roughly 1.6 million distinct CDR3 sequences, and 34% of these were observed just once. The ten largest account for approximately 10% of the sample. The specimen was blood. All receptors derive from a woman in her 30s in good health.

Only a few counts were recorded for this clonotype. The V gene is TRBV20-1, the J gene TRBJ1-2; D call uncertain. Trimming removed 1 base at V and 2 bases at J, with 11 bases between. CDR1 is DFQATT, CDR2 SNEGSKA, per germline (reference sequence). There are 14 residues in the CDR3. DNA for the CDR3: TGCAGTGCTAGAGTTAGCGGGAGAAACTATGGCTACACCTTC. Its protein product is CSARVSGRNYGYTF.

The chain recombines TRBV11-2 with TRBJ2-5; D assignment may be TRBD1 or TRBD2 (5 bases each). CDR1 is SGHAT, CDR2 FQNNGV, per germline. V lost 1 base and J lost 0, with 12 bases in between. The CDR3 has 16 residues. The CDR3 region has the DNA TGTGCCAGCAGCTTAGTTGGGGGACCGTACCAAGAGACCCAGTACTTC. It codes for CASSLVGGPYQETQYF.

The chain uses TRBV9 and TRBJ1-2; perhaps TRBD1 as D (5 bases). This CDR3 is built from 12 residues. Germline V gene data show CDR1 as SGDLS and CDR2 as YYNGEE. V lost 3 bases to trimming and J lost 6 bases, with 9 bases between them. CDR3 DNA: TGTGCCAGCAGCGGAATGACAGATGGCTACACCTTC. Translating it yields CASSGMTDGYTF.

This clonotype has a handful of counts. CDR3 protein: CASSDNRGLYEQYF. The CDR3 DNA reads TGTGCCAGCAGCGACAACAGGGGGCTGTACGAGCAGTACTTC. V gene TRBV13 combines with J gene TRBJ2-7; 9 bases match TRBD1. There are 14 residues in the CDR3. The V segment lost 5 bases and the J segment 4 bases; nucleotides outside the gene matches: 6. Germline V gene sequence: CDR1 PRHDT, CDR2 FYEKMQ (reference sequence).

The V gene is TRBV6-5, the J gene TRBJ1-6; possibly TRBD1 for D (6 bases). V lost 7 bases and J lost 9, with 13 bases in between. In germline, CDR1 is MNHEY, CDR2 SVGAGI. The CDR3 contains 13 residues. The CDR3 sequence is CASTGEMGSPLHF. As DNA, the CDR3 is TGTGCCAGCACAGGGGAAATGGGTTCACCCCTCCACTTT.

This clonotype was found a few times. The chain recombines TRBV7-9 with TRBJ2-5; 11 bases fit TRBD2. Germline values: CDR1 SEHNR, CDR2 FQNEAQ (reference sequence). J gave up 0 bases and V 0 bases, and 3 bases lay outside the gene matches. This CDR3 has 17 amino acids. CDR3 amino acids: CASSLAPGLADQETQYF. As DNA, the CDR3 is TGTGCCAGCAGCTTAGCGCCGGGACTAGCGGACCAAGAGACCCAGTACTTC. Complete variable domain (other parts from reference TRBV7-9 and TRBJ2-5): DTGVSQNPRHKITKRGQNVTFRCDPISEHNRLYWYRQTLGQGPEFLTYFQNEAQLEKSRLLSDRFSAERPKGSFSTLEIQRTEQGDSAMYLCASSLAPGLADQETQYFGPGTRLLVL.

A few counts support this clonotype. The chain combines TRBV29-1 with TRBJ2-1, with 9 bases lining up with TRBD2. The ends lost 7 bases at V and 3 bases at J; junction bases unmatched: 10. CDR3 length: 15 amino acids. From germline, CDR1 is SQVTM and CDR2 ANQGSEA. The CDR3 DNA is TGCAGCGCCAAAACCGGGACTAGCAGCTACAATGAGCAGTTCTTC. It translates to CSAKTGTSSYNEQFF.

This clonotype was observed many times. This chain uses TRBV5-1 with TRBJ2-1; D may be TRBD2 (5 bases). Germline assignment: CDR1 SGHRS and CDR2 YFSETQ. Trimming pared 0 bases from V and 1 base from J, leaving 8 bases between. The CDR3 sequence is 15 residues long. As DNA, the CDR3 is TGCGCCAGCAGCTTGGCCGCGGGTTCCTACAATGAGCAGTTCTTC. It translates to CASSLAAGSYNEQFF. The entire variable domain, with the rest obtained from reference TRBV5-1 and TRBJ2-1, is as follows: KAGVTQTPRYLIKTRGQQVTLSCSPISGHRSVSWYQQTPGQGLQFLFEYFSETQRNKGNFPGRFSGRQFSNSRSEMNVSTLELGDSALYLCASSLAAGSYNEQFFGPGTRLTVL.

Only a few counts were recorded for this clonotype. This rearrangement joins TRBV12-3 or TRBV12-4 to TRBJ1-1; D remains ambiguous. This CDR3 contains 12 residues. V was trimmed by 3 bases and J by 7 bases, leaving 9 bases between them. The CDR3 DNA sequence: TGTGCCAGCAGTTTTACAGTTTTTGAAGCTTTCTTT. This gives the protein CASSFTVFEAFF.

Comment on this clonotype: Germline is not matched at one junction end, which may reflect a read error. The V and J genes are TRBV7-6 and TRBJ2-7, with D uncertain. The germline CDR1 and CDR2 sequences are SGHVS and FNYEAQ. The CDR3 length is 12 residues. In DNA, the CDR3 is TGTGTCAGCAGCTTATTGTGTGGCGAGCAGTACTTC. Its protein product is CVSSLLCGEQYF.

CDR3 region: CASSLSWGQGQETQYF. DNA for the CDR3: TGCGCCAGCAGCTTGAGTTGGGGACAGGGGCAAGAGACCCAGTACTTC. This chain uses TRBV5-1 with TRBJ2-5, with 10 bases fitting TRBD1. The CDR3 has 16 residues. Germline CDR1 and CDR2: SGHRS and YFSETQ. V shed 1 base and J 2 bases; nucleotides not matched to a gene: 5.

This clonotype occurred many times. A junction end diverges from the germline sequence, so it may reflect a read error. CDR3 nucleotide sequence: TGTGCCAGCAGTTCGGACAGGGCAGAGACCCAGTACTTC. Translation: CASSSDRAETQYF. The chain links TRBV5-1 to TRBJ2-5, with 8 nucleotides matching TRBD1. Per the germline V gene, CDR1 is SGHRS and CDR2 is YFSETQ. The CDR3 covers 13 residues.

J is TRBJ1-2 and V is TRBV7-2, with a weak D call TRBD1 (6 bases). The CDR3 length is 15 residues. The germline CDR1 and CDR2 sequences are SGHTA and FQGNSA. V was pared by 4 bases and J by 11 bases, with 23 bases between. CDR3 in amino acids: CASSSSGTGGYAYTF. CDR3 bases: TGTGCCAGCAGCTCATCAGGGACCGGGGGCTATGCATACACCTTC.

The J gene is TRBJ2-5, the V gene TRBV11-2, with D possibly matching TRBD1 (6 bases). Deletions cut 5 bases from V and 11 bases from J, with 24 bases between. The length of the CDR3 is 15 residues. From germline, CDR1 is SGHAT and CDR2 FQNNGV. The CDR3, as DNA: TGTGCCAGCAGCCCAGGGGTCCGGCAGGGGAATGAGCAGTACTTC. This gives the protein CASSPGVRQGNEQYF.

The chain is built from TRBV10-2 and TRBJ2-7; TRBD2 is a possible D gene (5 bases). This CDR3 is built from 15 residues. V lost 2 bases, J lost 3 bases, and 14 bases lay in between. Germline V gene lookup returns CDR1 WSHSY and CDR2 SAAADI. This CDR3 is CASSEPIGIFYEQYF. The CDR3 DNA reads as TGCGCCAGCAGTGAGCCGATCGGGATCTTCTACGAGCAGTACTTC.

There are a few counts of this clonotype. The chain carries TRBV11-2 and TRBJ2-2, with no clear D. The CDR3 loop spans 15 amino acids. The ends were cut back, 3 bases at V and 3 bases at J, with 11 bases in the middle. Looked up from germline, CDR1 is SGHAT and CDR2 is FQNNGV. The CDR3 protein is CASSLASVYTGELFF. As DNA, the CDR3 is TGTGCCAGCAGCTTGGCTAGTGTGTACACCGGGGAGCTGTTTTTT.

The rearrangement uses TRBV28 and TRBJ2-5; 13 nucleotides match TRBD2. The CDR3 sequence is 16 residues long. The ends lost 6 bases at V and 5 bases at J; junction bases unmatched: 9. Germline lookup yields CDR1 MDHEN and CDR2 SYDVKM. The CDR3 DNA reads as TGTGCCAGCAGCCCAGGGACTAGCGGGATGGGGGAGACCCAGTACTTC. It is translated as CASSPGTSGMGETQYF.

In this sample, this clonotype turned up many times. V gene TRBV30 combines with J gene TRBJ2-1, with D unclear. The CDR3 has 10 residues. The V gene's germline CDR1 is GTSNPN and CDR2 SVGIG (reference sequence). V lost 1 base, J lost 11 bases, and 6 bases lay in between. The CDR3 region is CAWSGNQQFF. DNA of the CDR3: TGTGCCTGGAGTGGTAACCAGCAGTTCTTC.

The V gene is TRBV4-1, the J gene TRBJ2-1; 10 nucleotides line up with TRBD2. The CDR3 consists of 17 residues. The junction had 17 bases not matched to a gene; V was cut back by 3 bases and J by 12 bases. CDR1 is MGHRA, CDR2 YSYEKL, per germline. The CDR3 protein is CASSHSLAGVVWYGQFF. The CDR3 DNA is TGCGCCAGCAGCCATTCCCTAGCGGGAGTGGTTTGGTATGGGCAGTTCTTC.

The chain has TRBV18 and TRBJ1-5; D not certain. This CDR3 region has 15 residues. Per the germline V gene, CDR1 is KGHSH and CDR2 is LQKENI. The V end was cut by 6 bases, the J end by 7 bases, with 19 bases between. CDR3 residues: CASSPIQGKDQPQHF. In DNA form, the CDR3 reads TGTGCCAGCTCCCCAATCCAAGGAAAGGACCAGCCCCAGCATTTT. Full variable domain (outside the CDR3, taken from reference TRBV18 and TRBJ1-5): NAGVMQNPRHLVRRRGQEARLRCSPMKGHSHVYWYRQLPEEGLKFMVYLQKENIIDESGMPKERFSAEFPKEGPSILRIQQVVRGDSAAYFCASSPIQGKDQPQHFGDGTRLSIL.

V is TRBV2 and J is TRBJ2-1; D not resolved. Between the trimmed V and J ends, which lost 3 bases and 0 bases, there was a span of 9 bases. This CDR3 has 15 amino acids. Germline CDR1 reads SNHLY; CDR2 reads FYNNEI. CDR3 loop: CASSDRMSSYNEQFF. The CDR3 bases are TGTGCCAGCAGTGACCGCATGAGCTCCTACAATGAGCAGTTCTTC.

The chain is built from TRBV11-2 and TRBJ2-7; 13 bases line up with TRBD2. V was clipped by 5 bases and J by 5 bases; unmatched bases: 9. The CDR3 loop spans 16 amino acids. The germline V gene has CDR1 SGHAT and CDR2 FQNNGV. The CDR3 spells CASSQKGLAGVHEQYF. DNA for the CDR3: TGTGCCAGCAGCCAAAAAGGACTAGCGGGAGTCCACGAGCAGTACTTC.

This clonotype was picked up many times. V usage is TRBV12-3 or TRBV12-4 and J usage is TRBJ2-7; 16 bases line up with TRBD2. Trimming at V came to 4 bases and at J to 12 bases, leaving 6 bases not matched to a gene. The CDR3 has 14 amino acids. The CDR3 is CASSSGTSGRGRYF. The CDR3 bases are TGTGCCAGCAGTTCCGGGACTAGCGGGAGGGGGCGGTACTTC.

This clonotype was recorded at least ten times. The CDR3 reads CASSPPRGYTF. Here the CDR3 DNA reads TGTGCCAGCAGCCCTCCTCGGGGCTACACCTTC. The V and J genes are TRBV7-3 and TRBJ1-2; the D is unclear. CDR3 length: 11 residues. V was cut by 5 bases and J by 8 bases, with 9 bases left in between. Germline values: CDR1 SGHTA, CDR2 FQGTGA.

This clonotype was counted a few times. The chain is built from TRBV10-3 and TRBJ1-1; D is ambiguous. This CDR3 comprises 14 residues. Trimming cost V 2 bases and J 3 bases, with 10 bases left between them. Germline lookup yields CDR1 ENHRY and CDR2 SYGVKD. This CDR3 reads CAISEGSAYTEAFF. In DNA, the CDR3 is TGTGCCATCAGTGAGGGGTCCGCTTACACTGAAGCTTTCTTT.